This record covers a single T cell receptor beta chain. Its antigen has not been determined. There are no base qualities to consult, and no much larger clone falls within one base. Sequences SEHNR (CDR1) and FQNEAQ (CDR2) are obtained from the germline V gene (reference sequence). Reading from cysteine to phenylalanine, the CDR3 counts 17 amino acids. The only DNA kept is the CDR3, 51 bases in frame from the first base. The V and J ends are trimmed by 5 bases and 0 bases, leaving 17 bases between them. This entry comes from a study of response to subunit inactivated influenza vaccine listed by TCRdb under 2018. Describing the broader study: The study used deep quantitative T cell receptor repertoire profiling to track responses to a trivalent subunit inactivated influenza vaccine. Overall study results and their limits: The authors proposed that each seasonal influenza vaccination may bring in only a limited number of new T cells.

Library preparation employed RT-PCR. The sequencer was an Illumina HiSeq 2500. TCRdb passed the public sequencing reads through fastp at Q25 and MiXCR, retaining productive beta sequences. Duplicate CDR3 protein sequences are folded into a single record with the most common DNA and genes. The sample yields 500,000 to 550,000 distinct CDR3 sequences; around 7.9% were counted once. Clones ranked in the top ten supply over 10% of the sample. Sequences were derived from PBMCs from blood, sampled less than 30 months after vaccination. This sequence was found in a man aged 50 to 69 who received an inactivated influenza vaccine. Donor details come from another sample of the same person, matched by shared clones. The chain joins TRBV7-9 to TRBJ1-3, with no D gene named confidently. The CDR3 sequence is CASSPYGRFSSGNTIYF. The DNA is as follows: TGTGCCAGCAGCCCCTATGGCCGATTCAGCTCTGGAAACACCATATATTTT.